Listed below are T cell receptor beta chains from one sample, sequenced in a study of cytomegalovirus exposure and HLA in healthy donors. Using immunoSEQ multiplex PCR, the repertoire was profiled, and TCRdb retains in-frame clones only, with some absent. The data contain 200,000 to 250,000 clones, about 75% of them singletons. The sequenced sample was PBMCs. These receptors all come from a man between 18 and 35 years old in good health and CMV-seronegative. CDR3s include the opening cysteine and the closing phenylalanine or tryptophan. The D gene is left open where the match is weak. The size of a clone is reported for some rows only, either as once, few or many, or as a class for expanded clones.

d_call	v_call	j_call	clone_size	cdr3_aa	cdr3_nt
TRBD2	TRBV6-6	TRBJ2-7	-	CASSGRGATYEQYF	TGTGCCAGCAGCGGGAGGGGGGCGACCTACGAGCAGTACTTC
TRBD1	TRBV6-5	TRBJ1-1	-	CASSKTLQGRAFF	TGTGCCAGCAGCAAAACCCTACAGGGGCGAGCTTTCTTT
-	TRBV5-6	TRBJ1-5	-	CASTTTRYSNQPQHF	TGTGCCAGCACTACTACAAGATATAGCAATCAGCCCCAGCATTTT
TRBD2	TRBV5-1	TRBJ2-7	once	CASSSTTSGTLYEQYF	TGCGCCAGCAGCTCTACAACTAGCGGGACCCTTTACGAGCAGTACTTC
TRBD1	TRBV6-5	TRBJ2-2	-	CASSYSNRGTGELFF	TGTGCCAGCAGTTACTCAAACAGGGGCACCGGGGAGCTGTTTTTT
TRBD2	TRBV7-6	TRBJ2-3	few	CASSDSGLASADTQYF	TGTGCCAGCAGCGACTCCGGACTAGCGAGCGCAGATACGCAGTATTTT
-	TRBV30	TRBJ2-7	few	CAWSGLGWEQYF	TGTGCCTGGAGTGGACTAGGCTGGGAGCAGTACTTC
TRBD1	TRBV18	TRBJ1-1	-	CASSPPSTGLIGEAFF	TGTGCCAGCTCACCACCCTCGACAGGGCTTATCGGTGAAGCTTTCTTT
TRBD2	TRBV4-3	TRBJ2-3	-	CASSPGLAGADTQYF	TGCGCCAGCAGCCCAGGACTAGCGGGGGCAGATACGCAGTATTTT
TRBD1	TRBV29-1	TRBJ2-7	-	CSAGTGNEQYF	TGCAGCGCCGGGACAGGGAACGAGCAGTACTTC
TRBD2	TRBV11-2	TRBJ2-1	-	CASSPGLAGADNEQFF	TGTGCCAGCAGCCCCGGACTAGCGGGAGCCGACAATGAGCAGTTCTTC
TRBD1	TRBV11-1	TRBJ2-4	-	CASSPRQGNKNIQYF	TGTGCCAGCAGCCCCCGACAGGGGAACAAAAACATTCAGTACTTC
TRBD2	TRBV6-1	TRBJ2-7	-	CASRPAGEGLHEQYF	TGTGCCAGCAGACCCGCGGGGGAGGGCCTCCACGAGCAGTACTTC
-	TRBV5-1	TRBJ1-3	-	CASSLGRASGNTIYF	TGCGCCAGCAGCTTGGGGCGGGCCTCTGGAAACACCATATATTTT
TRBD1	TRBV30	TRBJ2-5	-	CAGDRAAETQYF	TGTGCGGGGGACAGGGCAGCAGAGACCCAGTACTTC
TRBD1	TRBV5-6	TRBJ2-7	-	CASSLGQGVYEQYF	TGTGCCAGCAGCTTAGGACAGGGTGTTTACGAGCAGTACTTC
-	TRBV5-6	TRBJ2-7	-	CASSLASGGGEQYF	TGTGCCAGCAGCTTGGCCTCAGGGGGAGGCGAGCAGTACTTC
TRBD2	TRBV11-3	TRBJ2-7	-	CASSSLTSVDYEQYF	TGTGCCAGCAGCTCTTTGACTAGCGTCGACTATGAGCAGTACTTC
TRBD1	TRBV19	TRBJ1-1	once	CASSVRGLGMNTEAFF	TGTGCCAGTAGTGTCAGGGGGCTGGGAATGAACACTGAAGCTTTCTTT
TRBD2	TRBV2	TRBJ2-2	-	CASSRSSSGGGTGELFF	TGTGCCAGCAGTAGATCGTCTAGCGGGGGAGGCACCGGGGAGCTGTTTTTT
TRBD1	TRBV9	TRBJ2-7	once	CASSPTGGPYEQYF	TGTGCCAGCAGCCCGACAGGGGGCCCCTACGAGCAGTACTTC
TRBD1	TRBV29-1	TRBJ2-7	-	CSAGQVGYEQYF	TGCAGCGCCGGACAGGTGGGCTACGAGCAGTACTTC
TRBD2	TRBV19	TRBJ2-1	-	CASSPGTSGRENEQFF	TGTGCCAGTAGTCCTGGGACTAGCGGGAGGGAGAATGAGCAGTTCTTC
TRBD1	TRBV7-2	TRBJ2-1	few	CASSGRDRGREQFF	TGTGCCAGCAGCGGCCGGGACAGGGGCCGTGAGCAGTTCTTC
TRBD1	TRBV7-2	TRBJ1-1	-	CASSITGVAEAFF	TGTGCCAGCAGCATCACAGGGGTGGCTGAAGCTTTCTTT
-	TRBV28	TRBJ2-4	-	CASSLGPFLKVHKNIQYF	TGTGCCAGCAGTTTAGGCCCCTTCCTCAAAGTCCACAAAAACATTCAGTACTTC
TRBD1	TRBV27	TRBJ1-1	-	CASSLSKTGHTEAFF	TGTGCCAGCAGTTTATCAAAGACAGGGCACACTGAAGCTTTCTTT
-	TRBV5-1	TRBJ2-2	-	CASSSQGPDTNTGELFF	TGCGCCAGCAGCTCGCAGGGGCCGGACACGAACACCGGGGAGCTGTTTTTT
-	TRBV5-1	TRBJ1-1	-	CASSRSRDTNTEAFF	TGCGCCAGCAGCCGCTCTCGGGACACGAACACTGAAGCTTTCTTT
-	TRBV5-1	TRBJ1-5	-	CASSERENQPQHF	TGCGCCAGCAGCGAGAGGGAGAACCAGCCCCAGCATTTT
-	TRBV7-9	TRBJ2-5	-	CASSPQTTVLQETQYF	TGTGCCAGCAGCCCGCAAACGACAGTACTGCAAGAGACCCAGTACTTC
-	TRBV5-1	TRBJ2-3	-	CASSPSGVTDTQYF	TGCGCCAGCAGCCCCTCGGGTGTTACAGATACGCAGTATTTT
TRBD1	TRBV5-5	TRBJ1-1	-	CASSLWDSKEAEAFF	TGTGCCAGCAGCTTGTGGGACAGTAAAGAAGCTGAAGCTTTCTTT
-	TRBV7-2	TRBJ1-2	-	CASSLVGQNGYTF	TGTGCCAGCAGCTTAGTGGGGCAGAACGGCTACACCTTC
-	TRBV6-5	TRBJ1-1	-	CASSYSEMNTEAFF	TGTGCCAGCAGTTACTCAGAGATGAACACTGAAGCTTTCTTT
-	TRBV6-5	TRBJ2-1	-	CASRHTQGYNEQFF	TGTGCCAGCAGGCATACCCAGGGATACAATGAGCAGTTCTTC
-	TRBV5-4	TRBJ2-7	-	CASSRDIDEQYF	TGTGCCAGCAGCCGGGACATCGACGAGCAGTACTTC
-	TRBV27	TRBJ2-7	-	CASSILQGSGEQYF	TGTGCCAGCAGTATTCTCCAGGGTTCCGGCGAGCAGTACTTC
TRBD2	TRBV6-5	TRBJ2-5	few	CASSYSGGTAQTQYF	TGTGCCAGCAGTTACTCGGGAGGGACGGCGCAGACCCAGTACTTC
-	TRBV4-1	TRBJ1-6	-	CASSHDPEVHSPLHF	TGCGCCAGCAGCCACGACCCGGAGGTTCATTCACCCCTCCACTTT
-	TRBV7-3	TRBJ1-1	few	CASSLVAGNTEAFF	TGTGCCAGCAGCTTAGTCGCAGGGAACACTGAAGCTTTCTTT
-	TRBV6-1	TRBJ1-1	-	CASREGLKNTEAFF	TGTGCCAGCAGGGAGGGACTGAAGAACACTGAAGCTTTCTTT
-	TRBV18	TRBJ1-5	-	CASSPGTGNSNQPQHF	TGTGCCAGCTCACCGGGAACAGGGAATAGCAATCAGCCCCAGCATTTT
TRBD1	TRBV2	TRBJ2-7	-	CASSSDRAIYEQYF	TGTGCCAGCAGCTCGGACAGGGCCATCTACGAGCAGTACTTC
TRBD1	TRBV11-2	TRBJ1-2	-	CASSPSGTGISYTF	TGTGCCAGCAGCCCCTCCGGGACAGGGATTAGCTACACCTTC
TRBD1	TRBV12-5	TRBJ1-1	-	CASEDEGALTEAFF	TGTGCTAGTGAGGACGAGGGGGCTCTCACTGAAGCTTTCTTT
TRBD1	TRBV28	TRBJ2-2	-	CASRTGQGITGELFF	TGTGCCAGCAGGACCGGACAGGGGATCACCGGGGAGCTGTTTTTT